The 22 T cell receptor beta chains in this list originate from one sample, sequenced in a study of PD-1 blockade in mismatch repair-deficient tumors. Antigens of these TCRs are unknown. The protocol was immunoSEQ multiplex PCR, while the TCRdb copy is restricted to in-frame clones and leaves out a portion. The data contain 10,000 or so clones, about 93% of them singletons. Time point defined: roughly 9-day in vitro stimulation with candidate neoantigen peptide 3. Sequenced here: cells cultured in vitro, sampled from a patient treated with pembrolizumab. These receptors were collected from an adult with mismatch repair-deficient cancer.

This sequence joins TRBV18 and TRBJ1-3; D call uncertain. The CDR3 is 15 amino acids. Germline V gives CDR1 KGHSH, CDR2 LQKENI. The V gene lost 4 bases and the J gene lost 0 bases, with 10 bases spanning the gap. The CDR3 loop is CASSLGESSGNTIYF. The DNA of the CDR3 is TGTGCCAGCTCACTTGGGGAGAGCTCTGGAAACACCATATATTTT.

The V and J genes are TRBV9 and TRBJ2-5; 10 nucleotides agree with TRBD1. The V gene's germline CDR1 is SGDLS and CDR2 YYNGEE. The V segment lost 1 base and the J segment 5 bases; nucleotides outside the gene matches: 8. CDR3 size: 16 residues. CDR3 bases: TGTGCCAGCAGCGTAAGTCGACAGGGGGCTGGGGAGACCCAGTACTTC. Residues: CASSVSRQGAGETQYF.

V gene TRBV27 combines with J gene TRBJ2-1, with D possibly TRBD2 on 6 matching bases. The CDR3 runs 13 residues. Deletions cut 6 bases from V and 4 bases from J, with 10 bases between. Germline-derived CDR1 and CDR2 are MNHEY and SMNVEV (reference sequence). The CDR3 protein is CASRRGRYNEQFF. The CDR3, as DNA: TGTGCCAGCAGAAGAGGGAGGTACAATGAGCAGTTCTTC.

The rearrangement links TRBV2 to TRBJ1-2; no clear D. Deletions cut 7 bases from V and 8 bases from J, with 11 bases between. The CDR3 length is 11 residues. Germline V gives CDR1 SNHLY, CDR2 FYNNEI. The CDR3 loop reads CASIQAGGYTF. CDR3 bases: TGTGCCAGCATACAAGCGGGAGGCTACACCTTC.

The chain links TRBV25-1 to TRBJ2-3; 9 bases fit TRBD1. The CDR3 totals 16 residues. Trimming removed 6 bases from V and 4 bases from J; junction bases left unmatched: 11. Looked up from germline, CDR1 is MGHDK and CDR2 is SYGVNS. The CDR3 region is CASSSQGQGLADTQYF. CDR3 DNA: TGTGCCAGCAGCTCCCAGGGACAGGGATTAGCAGATACGCAGTATTTT.

The V call is TRBV5-1, the J call TRBJ2-2; no firm D call. V was trimmed by 0 bases and J by 0 bases, leaving 3 bases between them. Germline assignment: CDR1 SGHRS and CDR2 YFSETQ. The CDR3 extends over 14 amino acids. The CDR3 loop is CASSLVPNTGELFF. CDR3 coding DNA: TGCGCCAGCAGCTTGGTTCCGAACACCGGGGAGCTGTTTTTT. Together with reference TRBV5-1 and TRBJ2-2, the CDR3 gives the full variable domain: KAGVTQTPRYLIKTRGQQVTLSCSPISGHRSVSWYQQTPGQGLQFLFEYFSETQRNKGNFPGRFSGRQFSNSRSEMNVSTLELGDSALYLCASSLVPNTGELFFGEGSRLTVL.

The V call is TRBV11-1, the J call TRBJ2-2, with 12 bases aligning to TRBD2. CDR1 SGHAT and CDR2 FQDESV come from the germline V gene (reference sequence). The junction had 6 bases not matched to a gene; V was cut back by 6 bases and J by 7 bases. CDR3 length: 15 residues. CDR3 coding DNA: TGTGCCAGCAGATGGACTAGCGGGATAAACGGGGAGCTGTTTTTT. Its protein product is CASRWTSGINGELFF.

The rearrangement uses TRBV6-1 and TRBJ1-5, with a weak D call TRBD1 (5 bases). From germline, CDR1 is MNHNS and CDR2 SASEGT. The V and J ends lost 2 bases and 7 bases respectively, with 9 bases between them. The CDR3 is 13 residues long. In DNA, the CDR3 is TGTGCCAGCAGTGAACAGGGTGGCCAGCCCCAGCATTTT. It is translated as CASSEQGGQPQHF.

The count of this clone is one. The rearrangement joins TRBV30 to TRBJ2-1, with 9 bases matching TRBD1. Germline values: CDR1 GTSNPN, CDR2 SVGIG (reference sequence). V lost 6 bases and J lost 6; bases outside the gene matches: 9. The CDR3 consists of 14 residues. This CDR3 is CACSRDRAFNEQFF. For the CDR3, the DNA is TGTGCCTGTTCCCGGGACAGGGCGTTCAATGAGCAGTTCTTC.

This clone was seen a few times. The genes are TRBV6-5 and TRBJ1-6; D remains unclear. The CDR3 spans 15 residues. The ends were cut back, 0 bases at V and 9 bases at J, with 12 bases in the middle. From germline, CDR1 is MNHEY and CDR2 SVGAGI. This CDR3 reads CASSYSSGSSSPLHF. In DNA form, the CDR3 reads TGTGCCAGCAGTTACTCTTCGGGGTCCTCTTCACCCCTCCACTTT.

The chain couples TRBV5-1 to TRBJ2-7, with 11 positions matching TRBD1. CDR3 size: 14 residues. V was clipped by 2 bases and J by 3 bases; unmatched bases: 1. CDR1 and CDR2 from the germline V gene are SGHRS and YFSETQ. The CDR3 DNA sequence: TGCGCCAGCAGCTTCGGGACAGGGGGCTACGAGCAGTACTTC. Protein product: CASSFGTGGYEQYF.

The chain links TRBV7-2 to TRBJ2-7; D is undetermined. Per the germline V gene, CDR1 is SGHTA and CDR2 is FQGNSA. This CDR3 spans 15 amino acids. The V end was cut by 1 base, the J end by 6 bases, with 16 bases between. CDR3 DNA: TGTGCCAGCAGCTTAGGGGCGTGGGGTACGGGCGAGCAGTACTTC. Translation: CASSLGAWGTGEQYF.

V and J are TRBV12-5 and TRBJ1-2; D unresolved. Germline CDR1 reads LGHNT; CDR2 reads FRNRAP. V was shortened by 1 base and J by 5 bases, with 8 bases between the two germline ends. The CDR3 length is 13 residues. CDR3 region: CASGLGAGYGYTF. For the CDR3, the DNA is TGTGCTAGTGGTTTGGGGGCTGGGTATGGCTACACCTTC.

The chain joins TRBV7-6 to TRBJ2-7; the match to TRBD2 covers 16 bases. Germline trimming cut 5 bases from V and 4 bases from J; bases unmatched to any gene: 17. The CDR3 contains 20 residues. In germline, CDR1 is SGHVS, CDR2 FNYEAQ. This CDR3 is CASSTLPGLAGGPEDYEQYF. CDR3 coding DNA: TGTGCCAGCAGCACATTGCCGGGACTAGCGGGAGGGCCGGAGGATTACGAGCAGTACTTC.

The V call is TRBV11-3, the J call TRBJ2-2, with 7 bases that match TRBD1. There are 15 residues in the CDR3. V lost 3 bases to trimming and J lost 1 base; unmatched junction nucleotides: 2. In germline, CDR1 is SGHNT, CDR2 YENEEA. CDR3 sequence: CASSLGQRNTGELFF. DNA for the CDR3: TGTGCCAGCAGCTTGGGACAGAGGAACACCGGGGAGCTGTTTTTT.

The V and J genes are TRBV6-1 and TRBJ1-1; D is undetermined. The germline CDR1 and CDR2 sequences are MNHNS and SASEGT. The CDR3 totals 13 residues. Trimming stripped 6 bases from V and 0 bases from J, with 8 bases between. In nucleotides, the CDR3 is TGTGCCAGCAGAGGGAGCATGAACACTGAAGCTTTCTTT. This codes for CASRGSMNTEAFF.

This chain joins TRBV6-1 and TRBJ1-5; D perhaps matches TRBD1 (5 bases). Trimming left V 1 base short and J 9 bases short, with 13 bases between. Germline CDR1 is MNHNS and CDR2 is SASEGT. The CDR3 sequence is 14 residues long. CDR3 region: CASSEVREGWPQHF. The CDR3 region has the DNA TGTGCCAGCAGTGAAGTCAGGGAAGGATGGCCCCAGCATTTT.

The rearrangement links TRBV4-2 to TRBJ1-1, with 8 nucleotides matching TRBD1. V lost 6 bases and J lost 4; bases outside the gene matches: 4. This CDR3 spans 13 amino acids. Germline assignment: CDR1 LGHNA and CDR2 YNFKEQ. The CDR3 DNA sequence: TGTGCCAGCAGTTATGGACAGGGCACTGAAGCTTTCTTT. Its protein product is CASSYGQGTEAFF.

The gene calls are TRBV7-6 and TRBJ2-1, with D uncertain. The CDR3 totals 11 residues. Germline CDR1 SGHVS, CDR2 FNYEAQ. V lost 6 bases, J lost 9 bases, and 9 bases lay in between. CDR3 protein: CASSQRTEQFF. For the CDR3, the DNA is TGTGCCAGCAGTCAAAGAACTGAGCAGTTCTTC.

The chain couples TRBV28 to TRBJ2-7; the D gene is possibly TRBD1 (6 bases). Trimming pared 7 bases from V and 3 bases from J, leaving 13 bases between. Germline V gene lookup returns CDR1 MDHEN and CDR2 SYDVKM. The CDR3 loop spans 13 amino acids. CDR3 DNA sequence: TGTGCCAGCACCTCGGGACAAAGCTACGAGCAGTACTTC. It encodes CASTSGQSYEQYF.

About this clone: A junction boundary mismatches the germline segment, possibly from a read error. V is TRBV11-3 and J is TRBJ2-5, with D hard to call. Germline values: CDR1 SGHNT, CDR2 YENEEA. This CDR3 spans 11 amino acids. The CDR3 nucleotides are TGTGCCAGCACCTTAGGAGAGACCCAGTACTTC. Protein: CASTLGETQYF.

This clone has just one count. This chain links TRBV5-5 with TRBJ1-1, with D perhaps matching TRBD1 (5 bases). Trimming shortened V by 0 bases and J by 1 base, and 7 bases separated the two germline ends. The CDR3 has 14 amino acids. Germline V CDR1 and CDR2: SGHKS, YYEKEE (reference sequence). DNA for the CDR3: TGTGCCAGCAGCTTGGAACAGGCGAACACTGAAGCTTTCTTT. Translating gives CASSLEQANTEAFF.